This T cell receptor beta chain stems from a study of T cells in Graves' hyperthyroidism and ophthalmopathy. This CDR3 region has 13 residues. Per the germline V gene, CDR1 is SEHNR and CDR2 is FQNEAQ (reference sequence). With 5 bases removed from V and 4 bases from J, the gap between germline ends came to 11 bases. This clonotype was seen ten or more times. Amplification targeted TCR beta CDR3 regions from RNA transcripts. HTBI primers drove first-round RT-PCR of the TCR CDR3. Each CDR3 protein gets one entry after TCRdb re-called the multiplex PCR reads with MiXCR. The sample holds about 690,000 distinct CDR3 sequences, 15% to 20% seen once.

The chain joins TRBV7-9 to TRBJ1-1, with D possibly TRBD1 on 6 matching bases. This TCR was sampled from a man aged 50-59 years with Graves' hyperthyroidism. The specimen was blood. This CDR3 reads CASSDRSRTEAFF. In DNA, the CDR3 is TGTGCCAGCAGCGACAGGAGTCGCACTGAAGCTTTCTTT.